This TCR beta chain was profiled in a study of PD-1 blockade in classical Hodgkin lymphoma. Study observations and caveats: According to reports, newly diagnosed patients had lower baseline TCR diversity than healthy donors, and relapsed/refractory patients had lower baseline TCR diversity still. Significant TCR diversity gains by C4D1 occurred in CD4+ but not CD8+ cells. Still unresolved is the cause of the repertoire differences, which may be disease activity or prior therapy.

This table comes from immunoSEQ multiplex PCR, and its TCRdb copy is limited to in-frame clones, with some not included. Of 30,000 to 45,000 clones in the sample, 70% to 90% were seen once. Notes on this clone: The antigen remains unidentified.

The V gene's germline CDR1 is MNHEY and CDR2 SVGAGI. The CDR3 is made up of 15 amino acids. V was clipped by 2 bases and J by 4 bases; unmatched bases: 1. Each of the patients experienced relapse following autologous stem cell transplantation, and their brentuximab vedotin exposure differed. Classification of best responses gave complete response, partial response or progressive disease. The specimen comprised peripheral blood mononuclear cells (PBMCs), sampled before the second cycle of nivolumab. The receptor was isolated from a human donor with classical Hodgkin lymphoma. The chain couples TRBV6-5 to TRBJ1-4, with 10 bases lining up with TRBD1. The CDR3 region has the DNA TGTGCCAGCAGTTACGGGACAGGGGTTAATGAAAAACTGTTTTTT. Translating gives CASSYGTGVNEKLFF.